The source of this T cell receptor beta chain is a study of identical twins. MiXCR, applied by TCRdb to the 5' RACE reads, yields one record per CDR3 protein. Of 500,000 to 550,000 distinct CDR3 sequences detected, under 25% appear once; the ten largest clones hold around 1%. The CDR3 loop spans 13 amino acids. Germline loops: CDR1 ENHRY, CDR2 SYGVKD. Trimming shortened V by 6 bases and J by 1 base, and 9 bases separated the two germline ends. A further study also used this sample, focusing on T cells expressing NK-cell markers.

V gene TRBV10-3 combines with J gene TRBJ2-5; possibly TRBD1 or TRBD2 for D (6 bases each). Material: CD4+ T cells sorted from blood. The receptor was derived from a woman between 18 and 30 years old in good health. The CDR3 region is CAIRGGGQETQYF. The CDR3 DNA sequence: TGTGCCATCAGAGGAGGGGGCCAAGAGACCCAGTACTTC.